The 8 T cell receptor beta chains presented below share a single source sample, sequenced in a study of neurological immune-mediated disorders. TCRdb processed the 5' RACE reads anew with MiXCR; each CDR3 protein has one entry. The sample lists 110,000 or so distinct CDR3 sequences; about 3.2% were seen once. The source material was PBMCs. Source of these receptors: a woman aged 30 to 39 with multiple sclerosis.

This clonotype has a count of ten or more. J is TRBJ2-7 and V is TRBV6-2 or TRBV6-3; D is unresolved. The germline gives CDR1 MNHEY, CDR2 SVGEGT. The CDR3 is 14 residues long. Trimming shortened V by 6 bases and J by 2 bases, and 14 bases separated the two germline ends. The CDR3 loop is CASSAEVRAYEQYF. For the CDR3, the DNA is TGTGCCAGCAGCGCAGAGGTTCGGGCCTACGAGCAGTACTTC.

This clonotype was seen ten or more times. This chain connects TRBV20-1 to TRBJ2-5, with 11 bases fitting TRBD2. The CDR3 is 15 amino acids. In germline, CDR1 is DFQATT, CDR2 SNEGSKA (reference sequence). With 3 bases clipped from V and 4 bases from J, the junction kept 7 bases outside the gene matches. In DNA form, the CDR3 reads TGCAGTGCTAGTCTCCTAGCGGGGGGCCTAGAGACCCAGTACTTC. It encodes CSASLLAGGLETQYF.

This clonotype was observed at least ten times. The chain combines TRBV5-1 with TRBJ2-5, with 9 nucleotides matching TRBD2. The CDR3 extends over 14 amino acids. Germline-derived CDR1 and CDR2 are SGHRS and YFSETQ. V gave up 4 bases and J gave up 5 bases; unmatched junction bases: 6. CDR3 amino acids: CASSPLAGAETQYF. CDR3 sequence (DNA): TGCGCCAGCAGCCCTTTAGCGGGGGCCGAGACCCAGTACTTC.

This clonotype was counted ten times or more. V usage is TRBV11-2 and J usage is TRBJ2-5, with a possible D match to TRBD1 (5 bases). This CDR3 region has 15 residues. Trimming shortened V by 4 bases and J by 3 bases, and 15 bases separated the two germline ends. Per the germline V gene, CDR1 is SGHAT and CDR2 is FQNNGV. The CDR3: CASSSQSRAEETQYF. The CDR3 nucleotides read TGTGCCAGCAGCTCTCAATCCAGGGCCGAAGAGACCCAGTACTTC. Looking up the rest from reference TRBV11-2 and TRBJ2-5 gives the full variable domain: EAGVAQSPRYKIIEKRQSVAFWCNPISGHATLYWYQQILGQGPKLLIQFQNNGVVDDSQLPKDRFSAERLKGVDSTLKIQPAKLEDSAVYLCASSSQSRAEETQYFGPGTRLLVL.

This clonotype was seen at least ten times. This chain connects TRBV7-9 to TRBJ2-7; TRBD2 matches at 14 bases. Germline V gene data show CDR1 as SEHNR and CDR2 as FQNEAQ (reference sequence). The CDR3 consists of 14 residues. With 4 bases clipped from V and 6 bases from J, the junction kept 2 bases outside the gene matches. The CDR3 reads CASSSGLAGGEQYF. Here the CDR3 DNA reads TGTGCCAGCAGCTCCGGACTAGCGGGAGGCGAGCAGTACTTC.

This clonotype occurred many times. The chain links TRBV20-1 to TRBJ1-1; D remains ambiguous. The germline CDR1 and CDR2 sequences are DFQATT and SNEGSKA (reference sequence). This CDR3 contains 16 residues. The V end lost 0 bases, the J end lost 0 bases, and 14 bases lay between the germline ends. The CDR3 protein is CSARDRPLGMNTEAFF. The CDR3 DNA reads TGCAGTGCTAGAGATCGCCCCCTGGGGATGAACACTGAAGCTTTCTTT.

This clonotype was found many times. The rearrangement joins TRBV5-1 to TRBJ2-7; no reliable D call. Trimming took off 4 bases at V and 3 bases at J, with 8 bases between the two ends. The germline V gene encodes CDR1 SGHRS and CDR2 YFSETQ. The CDR3 spans 12 residues. The CDR3 spells CASSPGLYEQYF. The DNA of the CDR3 is TGCGCCAGCAGCCCAGGCCTCTACGAGCAGTACTTC.

This clonotype was seen at least ten times. V is TRBV15 and J is TRBJ2-2; 11 bases agree with TRBD2. Germline trimming cut 3 bases from V and 3 bases from J; bases unmatched to any gene: 6. CDR1 is LNHNV and CDR2 is YYDKDF in the germline V gene (reference sequence). The CDR3 totals 17 residues. CDR3 sequence (DNA): TGTGCCACCAGCAGGGACGTAGCGGGGGGGTACACCGGGGAGCTGTTTTTT. This translates into CATSRDVAGGYTGELFF.